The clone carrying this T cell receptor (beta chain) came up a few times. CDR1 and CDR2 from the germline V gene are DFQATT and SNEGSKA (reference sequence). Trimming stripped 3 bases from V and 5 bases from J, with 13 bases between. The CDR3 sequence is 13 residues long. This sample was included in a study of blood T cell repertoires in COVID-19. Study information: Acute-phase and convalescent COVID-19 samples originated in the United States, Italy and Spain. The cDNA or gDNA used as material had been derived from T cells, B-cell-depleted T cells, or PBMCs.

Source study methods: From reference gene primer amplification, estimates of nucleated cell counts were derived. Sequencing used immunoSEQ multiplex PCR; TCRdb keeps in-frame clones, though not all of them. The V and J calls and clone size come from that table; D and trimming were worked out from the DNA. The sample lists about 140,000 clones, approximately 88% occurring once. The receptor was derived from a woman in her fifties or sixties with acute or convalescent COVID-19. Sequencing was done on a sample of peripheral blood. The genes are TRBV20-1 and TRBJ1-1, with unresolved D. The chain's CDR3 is CSASRGSITEAFF. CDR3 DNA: TGCAGTGCTAGTCGCGGATCGATTACTGAAGCTTTCTTT.